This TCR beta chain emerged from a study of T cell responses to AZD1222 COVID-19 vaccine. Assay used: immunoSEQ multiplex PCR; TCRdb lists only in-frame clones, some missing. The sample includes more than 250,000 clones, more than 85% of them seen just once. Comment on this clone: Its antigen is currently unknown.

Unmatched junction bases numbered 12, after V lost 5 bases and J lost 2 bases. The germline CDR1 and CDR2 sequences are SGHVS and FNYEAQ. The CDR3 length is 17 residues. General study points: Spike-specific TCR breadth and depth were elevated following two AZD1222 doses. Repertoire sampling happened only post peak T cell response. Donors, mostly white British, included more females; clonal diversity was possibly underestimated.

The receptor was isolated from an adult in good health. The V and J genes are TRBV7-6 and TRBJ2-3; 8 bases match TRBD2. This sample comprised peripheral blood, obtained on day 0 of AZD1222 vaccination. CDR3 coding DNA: TGTGCCAGCAGCCCGCGGGAAGCGGGAGTCCACACAGATACGCAGTATTTT. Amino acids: CASSPREAGVHTDTQYF.